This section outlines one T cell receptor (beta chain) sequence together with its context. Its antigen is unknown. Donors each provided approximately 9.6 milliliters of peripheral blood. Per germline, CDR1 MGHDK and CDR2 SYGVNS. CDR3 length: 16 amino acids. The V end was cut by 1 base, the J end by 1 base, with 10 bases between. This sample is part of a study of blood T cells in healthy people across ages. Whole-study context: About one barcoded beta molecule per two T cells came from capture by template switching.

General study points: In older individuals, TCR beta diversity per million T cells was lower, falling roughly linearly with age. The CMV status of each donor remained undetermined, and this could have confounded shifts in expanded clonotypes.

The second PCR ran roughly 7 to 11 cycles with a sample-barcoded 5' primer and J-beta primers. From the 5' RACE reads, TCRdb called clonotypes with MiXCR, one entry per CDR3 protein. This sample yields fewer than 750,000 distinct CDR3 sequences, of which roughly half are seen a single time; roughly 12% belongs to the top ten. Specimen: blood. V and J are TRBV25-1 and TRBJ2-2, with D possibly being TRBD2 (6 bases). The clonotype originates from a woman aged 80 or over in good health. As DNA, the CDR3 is TGTGCCAGCAGTGAATTCACCGGGGGGAACACCGGGGAGCTGTTTTTT. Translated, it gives CASSEFTGGNTGELFF.